The 9 T cell receptor beta chains below were found in one sample sequenced in a study of blood T cell repertoires in COVID-19. The method was immunoSEQ multiplex PCR; TCRdb's version includes in-frame clones alone and lacks a portion of them. In the table there are under 250,000 clones, over 80% of which are singletons. The material sequenced was peripheral blood. These receptors were taken from a young man with COVID-19, enrolled during active disease.

The CDR3 DNA is TGTGCCAGCAGTGAAGCTGCGCACCTTATAGCCAAAAACATTCAGTACTTC. Amino acids: CASSEAAHLIAKNIQYF. The chain is built from TRBV6-1 and TRBJ2-4; D uncertain. The germline V gene encodes CDR1 MNHNS and CDR2 SASEGT. CDR3 size: 17 residues. Trimming removed 0 bases at V and 0 bases at J, with 12 bases between.

The chain couples TRBV5-8 to TRBJ2-3, with D perhaps TRBD2 (6 bases). V was cut by 5 bases and J by 3 bases, with 10 bases left in between. The CDR3 loop spans 13 amino acids. CDR1 is SGHTS and CDR2 is YDEGEE in the germline V gene. The CDR3 sequence: CASSPGGTDTQYF. The CDR3 DNA reads as TGTGCCAGCAGTCCTGGGGGGACAGATACGCAGTATTTT.

V is TRBV5-1 and J is TRBJ2-4, with 14 bases fitting TRBD2. Unmatched junction bases numbered 9, after V lost 6 bases and J lost 7 bases. Per germline, CDR1 SGHRS and CDR2 YFSETQ. The CDR3 has 16 residues. CDR3 in amino acids: CASTWGLAGDGNIQYF. In DNA, the CDR3 is TGCGCCAGCACCTGGGGACTAGCGGGAGATGGGAACATTCAGTACTTC. Combining the CDR3 with reference TRBV5-1 and TRBJ2-4 gives the whole variable domain KAGVTQTPRYLIKTRGQQVTLSCSPISGHRSVSWYQQTPGQGLQFLFEYFSETQRNKGNFPGRFSGRQFSNSRSEMNVSTLELGDSALYLCASTWGLAGDGNIQYFGAGTRLSVL.

This chain links TRBV6-6 with TRBJ2-3, with 12 bases fitting TRBD2. The length of the CDR3 is 15 residues. V gave up 8 bases and J gave up 1 base; unmatched junction bases: 4. The germline V gene has CDR1 MNHNY and CDR2 SVGAGI (reference sequence). For the CDR3, the DNA is TGTGCCAGCCGACGACTAGCGGGAGGCACAGATACGCAGTATTTT. This encodes CASRRLAGGTDTQYF.

The chain combines TRBV2 with TRBJ1-4; 12 bases fit TRBD1. Trimming cost V 6 bases and J 5 bases; bases outside gene matches: 10. The CDR3 runs to 17 residues. CDR1 is SNHLY, CDR2 FYNNEI, per germline. CDR3 sequence: CASSSGQGAPRNEKLFF. The CDR3 nucleotides read TGTGCCAGCAGCTCGGGACAGGGGGCGCCGCGGAATGAAAAACTGTTTTTT.

This clone was counted a single time. V gene TRBV18 combines with J gene TRBJ1-1; the D is unclear. Germline V gene lookup returns CDR1 KGHSH and CDR2 LQKENI. Trimming took off 1 base at V and 1 base at J, with 10 bases between the two ends. This CDR3 is 15 amino acids long. The CDR3 sequence is CASSPLTDRNTEAFF. Written as DNA, the CDR3 is TGTGCCAGCTCACCACTTACAGATCGGAACACTGAAGCTTTCTTT.

This clone was seen only once. V gene TRBV7-9 combines with J gene TRBJ2-3, with TRBD2 matching over 10 bases. This CDR3 contains 12 residues. Germline values: CDR1 SEHNR, CDR2 FQNEAQ (reference sequence). V shed 0 bases, J shed 14 bases, and the junction held 2 bases outside the gene matches. In DNA form, the CDR3 reads TGTGCCAGCAGCTTAGCAGCGGGGGGGCGGTATTTT. Translated, it gives CASSLAAGGRYF.

This chain links TRBV7-3 with TRBJ2-1, with TRBD2 as a possible D gene (6 bases). This CDR3 is built from 14 residues. Germline CDR1 is SGHTA and CDR2 is FQGTGA. V shed 5 bases and J shed 9 bases, with 17 bases lying between them. The CDR3 spells CASSRGTRLSEQFF. The CDR3 DNA follows: TGTGCCAGCAGCCGCGGGACTCGTCTGAGTGAGCAGTTCTTC.

The chain is built from TRBV19 and TRBJ1-6, with 9 bases aligning to TRBD1. The CDR3 contains 19 residues. V shed 6 bases and J 4 bases; nucleotides not matched to a gene: 16. CDR1 and CDR2 (germline): LNHDA, SQIVND (reference sequence). CDR3 protein: CASSLLPLQGAFYNSPLHF. CDR3 nucleotides: TGTGCCAGTAGCCTCTTGCCGTTACAGGGGGCCTTTTATAATTCACCCCTCCACTTT.